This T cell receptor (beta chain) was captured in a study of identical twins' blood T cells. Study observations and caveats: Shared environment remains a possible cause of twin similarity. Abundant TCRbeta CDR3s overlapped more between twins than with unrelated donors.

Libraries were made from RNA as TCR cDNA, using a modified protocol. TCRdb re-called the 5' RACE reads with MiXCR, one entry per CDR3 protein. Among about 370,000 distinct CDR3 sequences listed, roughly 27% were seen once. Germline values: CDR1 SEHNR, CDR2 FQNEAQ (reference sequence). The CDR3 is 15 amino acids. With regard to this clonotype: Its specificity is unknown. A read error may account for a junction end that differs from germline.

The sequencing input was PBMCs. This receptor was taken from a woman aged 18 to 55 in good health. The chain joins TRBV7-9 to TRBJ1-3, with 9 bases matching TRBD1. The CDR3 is CASSVTGGSRNTIYF. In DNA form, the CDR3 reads TGTGCCAGCAGCGTTACAGGGGGCTCTAGAAACACCATATATTTT.